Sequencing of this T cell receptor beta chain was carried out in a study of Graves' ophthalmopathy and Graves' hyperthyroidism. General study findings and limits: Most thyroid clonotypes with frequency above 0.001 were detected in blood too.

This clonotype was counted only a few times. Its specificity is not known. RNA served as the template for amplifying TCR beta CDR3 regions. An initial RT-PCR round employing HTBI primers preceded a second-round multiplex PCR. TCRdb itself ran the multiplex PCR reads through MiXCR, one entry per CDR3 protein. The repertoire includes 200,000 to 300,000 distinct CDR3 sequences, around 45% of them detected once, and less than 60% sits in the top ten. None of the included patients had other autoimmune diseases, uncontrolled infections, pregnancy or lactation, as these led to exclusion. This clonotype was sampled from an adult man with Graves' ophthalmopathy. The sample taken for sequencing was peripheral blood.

The CDR3 bases are TGCGCCAGCAGCTTGCTTCAGGAAAGAGAAAAACTGTTTTTT. Translated: CASSLLQEREKLFF. The genes are TRBV5-1 and TRBJ1-4; unclear D gene. With 1 base removed from V and 8 bases from J, the gap between germline ends came to 12 bases. The germline gives CDR1 SGHRS, CDR2 YFSETQ. This CDR3 spans 14 amino acids.